This paragraph reports one T cell receptor (beta chain). Germline lookup yields CDR1 DFQATT and CDR2 SNEGSKA (reference sequence). V lost 4 bases to trimming and J lost 1 base; unmatched junction nucleotides: 13. CDR3 length equals 19 residues. This sample is part of a study of blood T cells in healthy people across ages. Primed by a sample-barcoded 5' primer and a J-beta primer mix, a second PCR proceeded for 7 to 11 cycles. Every cDNA molecule carried a tag from a template-switch adaptor bearing 12 random nucleotides. A single record per CDR3 protein comes from TCRdb applying MiXCR to the 5' RACE reads. The table records about 1.4 million distinct CDR3 sequences, around 59% of them present only once.

The source is a man between 18 and 35 years old in good health. The sequenced sample was blood. The rearrangement uses TRBV20-1 and TRBJ2-1; 13 bases line up with TRBD2. Here the CDR3 reads CSATPGLAGEWGSYNEQFF. The CDR3, as DNA: TGCAGTGCTACGCCCGGACTAGCGGGAGAGTGGGGTTCCTACAATGAGCAGTTCTTC.